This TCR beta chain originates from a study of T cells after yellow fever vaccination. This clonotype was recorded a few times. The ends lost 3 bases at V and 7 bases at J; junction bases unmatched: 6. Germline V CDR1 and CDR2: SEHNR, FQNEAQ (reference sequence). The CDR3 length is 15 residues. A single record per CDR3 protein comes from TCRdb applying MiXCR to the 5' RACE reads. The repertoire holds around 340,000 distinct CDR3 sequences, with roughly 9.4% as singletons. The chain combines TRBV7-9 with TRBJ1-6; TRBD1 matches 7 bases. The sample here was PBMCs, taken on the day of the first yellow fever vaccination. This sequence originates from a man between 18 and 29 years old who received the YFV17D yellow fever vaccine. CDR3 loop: CASSLTGTVNSPLHF. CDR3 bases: TGTGCCAGCAGCTTGACCGGGACAGTGAATTCACCCCTCCACTTT.